The 11 T cell receptor beta chains below were found in one sample sequenced in a study of PD-L1 blockade in urothelial cancer. Libraries were prepared by immunoSEQ multiplex PCR; TCRdb keeps only in-frame clonotypes and omits some of them. The data contain 70,000 or so clones, less than 90% of them singletons. Source: PBMCs, taken around atezolizumab (anti-PD-L1) treatment. All receptors derive from a man between 65 and 79 years old with urothelial cancer.

The chain combines TRBV10-1 with TRBJ2-1; no definite D call. The CDR3 is 13 residues long. The V gene's germline CDR1 is WNHNN and CDR2 SYGVQD (reference sequence). V lost 5 bases and J 5 bases, leaving 10 bases between the germline ends. The DNA of the CDR3 is TGCGCCAGCAGTCTTATTCGAGACAATGAGCAGTTCTTC. Its protein product is CASSLIRDNEQFF.

This chain uses TRBV7-8 with TRBJ2-3; 13 nucleotides agree with TRBD2. The trim removed 5 bases at V and 2 bases at J, leaving 4 bases unmatched. The CDR3 length is 16 residues. Looked up from germline, CDR1 is SGHVS and CDR2 is FQNEAQ. The CDR3: CASSVGLAGFTDTQYF. CDR3 sequence (DNA): TGTGCCAGCAGCGTGGGACTAGCGGGATTCACAGATACGCAGTATTTT.

V gene TRBV29-1 combines with J gene TRBJ2-6; a weak D match, TRBD2 (6 bases). The CDR3 totals 17 residues. CDR1 and CDR2 from the germline V gene are SQVTM and ANQGSEA. Deletions cut 4 bases from V and 1 base from J, with 17 bases between. CDR3 amino acids: CSVGFGGSLSGANVLTF. CDR3 DNA: TGCAGCGTTGGGTTTGGGGGGTCATTATCTGGGGCCAACGTCCTGACTTTC.

The rearrangement links TRBV27 to TRBJ1-1, with D possibly TRBD1 on 6 matching bases. Germline CDR1 reads MNHEY; CDR2 reads SMNVEV (reference sequence). Trimming removed 4 bases at V and 7 bases at J, with 10 bases between. The CDR3 extends over 12 amino acids. The CDR3 DNA reads as TGTGCCAGCAGTTCAACAGGGAGTGAAGCTTTCTTT. Encoded protein: CASSSTGSEAFF.

The genes are TRBV10-2 and TRBJ1-5; D is possibly TRBD1 (6 bases). Germline V gene sequence: CDR1 WSHSY, CDR2 SAAADI. The CDR3 contains 18 residues. V lost 8 bases and J lost 0, with 23 bases in between. The CDR3 spells CASDETGRGLSSNQPQHF. CDR3 sequence (DNA): TGCGCCAGCGATGAAACAGGGCGAGGGTTGAGTAGCAATCAGCCCCAGCATTTT.

This chain connects TRBV30 to TRBJ1-1; TRBD1 aligns across 7 bases. Per germline, CDR1 GTSNPN and CDR2 SVGIG (reference sequence). Germline trimming cut 1 base from V and 7 bases from J; bases unmatched to any gene: 3. The length of the CDR3 is 12 residues. The CDR3 loop is CAWSEGQYEAFF. The CDR3 bases are TGTGCCTGGAGTGAGGGACAGTATGAAGCTTTCTTT. Full variable domain (rest looked up from reference TRBV30 and TRBJ1-1): SQTIHQWPATLVQPVGSPLSLECTVEGTSNPNLYWYRQAAGRGLQLLFYSVGIGQISSEVPQNLSASRPQDRQFILSSKKLLLSDSGFYLCAWSEGQYEAFFGQGTRLTVV.

The chain links TRBV5-6 to TRBJ1-2; the match to TRBD1 covers 9 bases. CDR1 is SGHDT, CDR2 YYEEEE, per germline. The junction had 4 bases not matched to a gene; V was cut back by 1 base and J by 6 bases. There are 14 residues in the CDR3. The CDR3 here is CASSLRDRVHGYTF. The CDR3 DNA follows: TGTGCCAGCAGCTTGAGGGACAGGGTCCATGGCTACACCTTC.

The V and J genes are TRBV28 and TRBJ2-3; 9 bases agree with TRBD1. The CDR3 covers 15 residues. Germline-derived CDR1 and CDR2 are MDHEN and SYDVKM. The J segment lost 2 bases and the V segment lost 5 bases, leaving 5 bases of the junction unmatched. The CDR3 region is CASSLQGAFTDTQYF. For the CDR3, the DNA is TGTGCCAGCAGTCTACAGGGGGCCTTCACAGATACGCAGTATTTT.

The rearrangement joins TRBV6-5 to TRBJ1-2; 7 bases are shared with TRBD1. CDR1 MNHEY and CDR2 SVGAGI come from the germline V gene. J was trimmed by 8 bases and V by 6 bases; bases with no gene match: 9. The CDR3 covers 13 residues. CDR3 in amino acids: CASSPGQGGGYTF. CDR3 in DNA: TGTGCCAGCAGCCCCGGGCAGGGGGGAGGCTACACCTTC.

This chain's CDR3 is CASSTGVANEKLFF. The CDR3 bases are TGTGCCAGCAGTACAGGGGTCGCTAATGAAAAACTGTTTTTT. The chain carries TRBV6-6 and TRBJ1-4; 7 nucleotides match TRBD1. Germline V CDR1 and CDR2: MNHNY, SVGAGI (reference sequence). The junction had 3 bases not matched to a gene; V was cut back by 5 bases and J by 3 bases. The CDR3 consists of 14 residues.

In this sample, this clone turned up once. This chain links TRBV29-1 with TRBJ1-2, with 8 positions matching TRBD1. CDR1 and CDR2 from the germline V gene are SQVTM and ANQGSEA. Trimming cost V 5 bases and J 8 bases; bases outside gene matches: 10. The CDR3 covers 13 residues. This CDR3 reads CSVQFGQGGGYTF. The CDR3 nucleotides are TGCAGCGTTCAGTTCGGACAGGGTGGCGGCTACACCTTC.